The clone carrying this T cell receptor beta chain was seen a handful of times. The record originates from a study of response to subunit inactivated influenza vaccine. V lost 0 bases to trimming and J lost 4 bases, with 8 bases between them. The germline gives CDR1 SGHRS, CDR2 YFSETQ. The CDR3 has 14 residues. Each CDR3 protein is one row after TCRdb ran MiXCR on the RT-PCR reads. The sample has 500,000 to 550,000 distinct CDR3 sequences, around 21% seen once. These data also featured in a second study, about T cells expressing NK-cell markers. That paper states: Researchers built TCR beta cDNA using 5'RACE template switching with UMIs. Underlying the TCR beta repertoires were sorted CD3+CD56+NKG2C+, CD3+CD56+NKG2C- and CD3+CD56-NKG2C+ T cells. Of eight sequenced donors, seven were HCMV-seropositive and one HCMV-seronegative. The CD3+CD56-NKG2C+ fraction of a few donors was also led by these clonotypes.

This TCR was sampled from a man aged 50-60 years who received an inactivated influenza vaccine. The J gene is TRBJ1-3, the V gene TRBV5-1; no reliable D call. The material sequenced was CD4+ T cells sorted from PBMCs, taken roughly 13 days after vaccination. CDR3 in DNA: TGCGCCAGCAGCTTGGGAGGTAACGGAAACACCATATATTTT. Its protein product is CASSLGGNGNTIYF.